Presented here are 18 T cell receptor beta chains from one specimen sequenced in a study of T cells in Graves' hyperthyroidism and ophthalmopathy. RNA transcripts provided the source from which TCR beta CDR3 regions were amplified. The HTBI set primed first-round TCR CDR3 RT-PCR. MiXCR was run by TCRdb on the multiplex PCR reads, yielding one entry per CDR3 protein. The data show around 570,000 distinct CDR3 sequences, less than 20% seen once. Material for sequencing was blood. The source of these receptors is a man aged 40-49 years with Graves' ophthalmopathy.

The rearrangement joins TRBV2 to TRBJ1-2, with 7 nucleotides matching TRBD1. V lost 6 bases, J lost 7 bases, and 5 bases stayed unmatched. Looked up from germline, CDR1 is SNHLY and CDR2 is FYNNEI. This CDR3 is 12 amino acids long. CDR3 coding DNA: TGTGCCAGCAGCCCGACAGGGTTTGGCTACACCTTC. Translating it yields CASSPTGFGYTF.

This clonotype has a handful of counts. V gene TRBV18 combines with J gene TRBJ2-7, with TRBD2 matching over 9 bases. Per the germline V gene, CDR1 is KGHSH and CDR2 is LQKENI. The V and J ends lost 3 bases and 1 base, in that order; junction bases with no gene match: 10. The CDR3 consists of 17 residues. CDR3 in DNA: TGTGCCAGCTCACCCCTCGGAGCGGGAGGACGTTCCTACGAGCAGTACTTC. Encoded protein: CASSPLGAGGRSYEQYF.

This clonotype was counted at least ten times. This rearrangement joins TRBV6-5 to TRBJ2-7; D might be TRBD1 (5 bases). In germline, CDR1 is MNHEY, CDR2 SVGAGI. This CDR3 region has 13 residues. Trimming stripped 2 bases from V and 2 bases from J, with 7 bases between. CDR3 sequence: CASSYDSTYEQYF. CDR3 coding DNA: TGTGCCAGCAGTTACGACAGTACCTACGAGCAGTACTTC.

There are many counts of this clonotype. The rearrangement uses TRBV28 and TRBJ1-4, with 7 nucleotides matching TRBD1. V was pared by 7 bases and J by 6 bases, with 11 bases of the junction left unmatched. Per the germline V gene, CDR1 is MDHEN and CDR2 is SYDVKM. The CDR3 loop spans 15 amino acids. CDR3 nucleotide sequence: TGTGCCAGCACCTCGGCCGGGACAGCCGATGAAAAACTGTTTTTT. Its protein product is CASTSAGTADEKLFF.

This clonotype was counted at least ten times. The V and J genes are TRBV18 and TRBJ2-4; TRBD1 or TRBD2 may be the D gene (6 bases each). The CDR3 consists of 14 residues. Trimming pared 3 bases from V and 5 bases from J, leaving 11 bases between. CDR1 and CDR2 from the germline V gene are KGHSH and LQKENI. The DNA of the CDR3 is TGTGCCAGCTCACCGAGGAGGGGGGAAAACATTCAGTACTTC. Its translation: CASSPRRGENIQYF.

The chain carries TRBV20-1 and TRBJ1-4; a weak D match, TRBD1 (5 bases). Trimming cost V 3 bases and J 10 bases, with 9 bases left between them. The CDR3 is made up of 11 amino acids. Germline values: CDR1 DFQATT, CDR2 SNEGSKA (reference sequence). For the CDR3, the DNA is TGCAGTGCTAGCAGGGTCGGAAAACTGTTTTTT. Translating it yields CSASRVGKLFF.

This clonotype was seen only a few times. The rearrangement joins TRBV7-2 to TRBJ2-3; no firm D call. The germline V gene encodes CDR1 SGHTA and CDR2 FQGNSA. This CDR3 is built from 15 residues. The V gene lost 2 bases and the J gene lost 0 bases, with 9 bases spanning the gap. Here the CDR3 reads CASSLSPTSTDTQYF. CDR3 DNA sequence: TGTGCCAGCAGCTTATCCCCGACTAGCACAGATACGCAGTATTTT.

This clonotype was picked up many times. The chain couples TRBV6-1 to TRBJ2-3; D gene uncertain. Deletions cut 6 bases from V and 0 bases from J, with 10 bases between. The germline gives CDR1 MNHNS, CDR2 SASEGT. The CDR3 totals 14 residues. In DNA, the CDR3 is TGTGCCAGCAGGGGCAGGCCGAGCACAGATACGCAGTATTTT. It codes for CASRGRPSTDTQYF.

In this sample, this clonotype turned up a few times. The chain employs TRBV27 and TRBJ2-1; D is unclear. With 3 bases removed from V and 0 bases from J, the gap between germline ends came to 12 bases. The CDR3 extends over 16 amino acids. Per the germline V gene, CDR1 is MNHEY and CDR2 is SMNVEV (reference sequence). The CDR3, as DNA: TGTGCCAGCAGTTTGGACGGGCCGAGCTCCTACAATGAGCAGTTCTTC. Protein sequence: CASSLDGPSSYNEQFF.

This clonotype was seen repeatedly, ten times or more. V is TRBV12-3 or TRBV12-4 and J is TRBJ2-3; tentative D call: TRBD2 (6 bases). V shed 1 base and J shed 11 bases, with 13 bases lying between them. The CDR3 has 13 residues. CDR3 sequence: CASSLEVLGGQYF. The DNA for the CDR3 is TGTGCCAGCAGTTTAGAGGTTCTCGGGGGGCAGTATTTT.

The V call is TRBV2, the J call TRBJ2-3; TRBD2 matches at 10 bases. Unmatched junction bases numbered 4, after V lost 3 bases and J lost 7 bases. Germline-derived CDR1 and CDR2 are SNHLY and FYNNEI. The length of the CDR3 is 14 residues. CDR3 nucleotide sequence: TGTGCCAGCAGTGAGGTGACTAGCGGGTATACGCAGTATTTT. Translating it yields CASSEVTSGYTQYF.

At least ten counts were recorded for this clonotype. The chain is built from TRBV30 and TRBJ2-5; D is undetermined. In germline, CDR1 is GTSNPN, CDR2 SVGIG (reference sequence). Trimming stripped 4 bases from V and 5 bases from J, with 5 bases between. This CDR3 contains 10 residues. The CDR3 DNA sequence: TGTGCCTGGATCTCCGAGACCCAGTACTTC. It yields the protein CAWISETQYF.

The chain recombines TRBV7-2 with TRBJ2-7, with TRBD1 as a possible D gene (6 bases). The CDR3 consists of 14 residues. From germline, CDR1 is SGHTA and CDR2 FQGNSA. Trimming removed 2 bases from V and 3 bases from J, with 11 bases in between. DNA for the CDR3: TGTGCCAGCAGCTTACGGGACACACTCTACGAGCAGTACTTC. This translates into CASSLRDTLYEQYF.

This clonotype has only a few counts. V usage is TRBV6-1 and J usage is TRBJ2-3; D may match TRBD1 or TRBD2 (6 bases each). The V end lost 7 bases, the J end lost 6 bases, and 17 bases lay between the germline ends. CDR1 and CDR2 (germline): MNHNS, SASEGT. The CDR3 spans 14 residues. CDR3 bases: TGTGCCAGCAACCCAAGGGGGAGGCTGGATACGCAGTATTTT. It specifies CASNPRGRLDTQYF.

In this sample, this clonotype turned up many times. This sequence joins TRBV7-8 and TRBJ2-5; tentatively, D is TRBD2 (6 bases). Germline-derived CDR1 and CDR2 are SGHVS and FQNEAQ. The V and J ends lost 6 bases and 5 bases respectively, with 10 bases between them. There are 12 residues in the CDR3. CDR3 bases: TGTGCCAGCAGTGGGGGACTTGAGACCCAGTACTTC. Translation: CASSGGLETQYF.

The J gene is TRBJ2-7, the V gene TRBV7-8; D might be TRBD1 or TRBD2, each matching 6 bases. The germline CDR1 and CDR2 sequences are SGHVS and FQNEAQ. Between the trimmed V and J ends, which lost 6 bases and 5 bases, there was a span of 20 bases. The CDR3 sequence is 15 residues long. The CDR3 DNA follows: TGTGCCAGCAGTCGGGGGCGGGTGTTGGACCACGAGCAGTACTTC. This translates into CASSRGRVLDHEQYF. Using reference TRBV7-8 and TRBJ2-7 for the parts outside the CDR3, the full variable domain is GAGVSQSPRYKVAKRGQDVALRCDPISGHVSLFWYQQALGQGPEFLTYFQNEAQLDKSGLPSDRFFAERPEGSVSTLKIQRTQQEDSAVYLCASSRGRVLDHEQYFGPGTRLTVT.

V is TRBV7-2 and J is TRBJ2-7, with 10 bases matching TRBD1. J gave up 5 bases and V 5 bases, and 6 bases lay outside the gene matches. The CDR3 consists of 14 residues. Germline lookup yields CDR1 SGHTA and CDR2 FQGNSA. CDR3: CASSEDRGPNEQYF. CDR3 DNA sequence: TGTGCCAGCAGCGAAGACAGGGGGCCCAACGAGCAGTACTTC.

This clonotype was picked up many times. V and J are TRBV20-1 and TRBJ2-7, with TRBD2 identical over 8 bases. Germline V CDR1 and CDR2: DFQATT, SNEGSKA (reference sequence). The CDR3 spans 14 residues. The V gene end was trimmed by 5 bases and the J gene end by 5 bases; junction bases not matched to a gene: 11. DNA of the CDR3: TGCAGTGCTCACCCCCGCGGGGGGCTCCACGAGCAGTACTTC. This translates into CSAHPRGGLHEQYF.